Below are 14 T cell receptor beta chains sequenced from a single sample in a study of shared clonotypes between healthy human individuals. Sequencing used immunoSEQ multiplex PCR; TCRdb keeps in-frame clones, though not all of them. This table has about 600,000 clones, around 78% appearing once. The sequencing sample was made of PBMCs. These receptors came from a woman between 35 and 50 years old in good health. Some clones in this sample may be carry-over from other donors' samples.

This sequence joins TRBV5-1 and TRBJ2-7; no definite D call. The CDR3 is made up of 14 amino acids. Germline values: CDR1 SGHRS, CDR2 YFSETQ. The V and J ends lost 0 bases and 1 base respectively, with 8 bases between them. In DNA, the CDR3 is TGCGCCAGCAGCTTGGACGGAGTTTCCTACGAGCAGTACTTC. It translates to CASSLDGVSYEQYF.

CDR3 sequence: CASSLISSGQGEETQYF. DNA for the CDR3: TGTGCCAGCAGCTTAATCAGTAGCGGGCAAGGGGAGGAGACCCAGTACTTC. This sequence joins TRBV7-9 and TRBJ2-5; 7 positions match TRBD2. CDR1 is SEHNR and CDR2 is FQNEAQ in the germline V gene (reference sequence). CDR3 length: 17 residues. V shed 2 bases, J shed 5 bases, and the junction held 14 bases outside the gene matches.

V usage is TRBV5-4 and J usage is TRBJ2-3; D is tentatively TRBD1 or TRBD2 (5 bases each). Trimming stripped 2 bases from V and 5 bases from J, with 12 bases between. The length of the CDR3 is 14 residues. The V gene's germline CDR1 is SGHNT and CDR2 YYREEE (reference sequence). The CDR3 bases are TGTGCCAGCAGCTTTCGGGACGCACGAGATACGCAGTATTTT. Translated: CASSFRDARDTQYF.

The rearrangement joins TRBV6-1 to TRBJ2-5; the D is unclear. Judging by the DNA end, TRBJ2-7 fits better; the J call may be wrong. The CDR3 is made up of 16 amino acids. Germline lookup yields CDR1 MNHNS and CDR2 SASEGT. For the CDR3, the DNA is TGTGCCAGCAGTGAAGAGATCGGATTGGTGGCCTACGAGCAGTACTTC. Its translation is CASSEEIGLVAYEQYF.

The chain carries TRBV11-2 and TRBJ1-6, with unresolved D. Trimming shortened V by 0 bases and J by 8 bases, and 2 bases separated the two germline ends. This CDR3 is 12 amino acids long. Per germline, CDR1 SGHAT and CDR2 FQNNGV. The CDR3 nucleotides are TGTGCCAGCAGCTTAGATTATTCACCCCTCCACTTT. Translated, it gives CASSLDYSPLHF.

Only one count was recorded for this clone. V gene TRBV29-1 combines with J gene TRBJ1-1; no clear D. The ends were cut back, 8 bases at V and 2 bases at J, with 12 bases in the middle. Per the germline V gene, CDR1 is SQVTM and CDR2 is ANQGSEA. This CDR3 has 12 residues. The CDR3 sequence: CSSSGPNTEAFF. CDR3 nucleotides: TGCAGCTCTTCTGGACCTAACACTGAAGCTTTCTTT.

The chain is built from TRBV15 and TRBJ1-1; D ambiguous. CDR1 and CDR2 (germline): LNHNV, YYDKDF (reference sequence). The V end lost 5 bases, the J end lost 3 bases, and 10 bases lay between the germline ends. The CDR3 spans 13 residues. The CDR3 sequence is CATSLYGDTEAFF. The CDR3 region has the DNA TGTGCCACCAGCCTTTATGGGGACACTGAAGCTTTCTTT.

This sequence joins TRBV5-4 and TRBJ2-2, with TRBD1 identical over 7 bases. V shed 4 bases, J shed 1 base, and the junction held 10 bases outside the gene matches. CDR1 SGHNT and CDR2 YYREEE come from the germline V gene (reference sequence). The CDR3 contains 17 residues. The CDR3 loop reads CASSREPDRVNTGELFF. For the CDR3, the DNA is TGTGCCAGCAGCCGCGAGCCCGACAGGGTGAACACCGGGGAGCTGTTTTTT.

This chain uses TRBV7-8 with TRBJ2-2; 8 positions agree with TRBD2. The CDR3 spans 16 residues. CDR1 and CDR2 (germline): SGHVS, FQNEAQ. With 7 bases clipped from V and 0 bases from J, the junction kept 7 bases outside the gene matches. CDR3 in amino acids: CASKPILAANTGELFF. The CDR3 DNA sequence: TGTGCCAGCAAACCGATACTAGCGGCGAACACCGGGGAGCTGTTTTTT. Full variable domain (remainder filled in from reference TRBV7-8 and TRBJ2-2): GAGVSQSPRYKVAKRGQDVALRCDPISGHVSLFWYQQALGQGPEFLTYFQNEAQLDKSGLPSDRFFAERPEGSVSTLKIQRTQQEDSAVYLCASKPILAANTGELFFGEGSRLTVL.

The CDR3 region is CSVAGVLNEKLFF. The CDR3 nucleotides are TGCAGCGTTGCAGGGGTACTTAATGAAAAACTGTTTTTT. The J gene is TRBJ1-4, the V gene TRBV29-1; TRBD1 is a possible D gene (6 bases). This CDR3 has 13 residues. Trimming removed 4 bases at V and 4 bases at J, with 10 bases between. CDR1 and CDR2 from the germline V gene are SQVTM and ANQGSEA.

For the CDR3, the DNA is TGTGCCAGCAGGGGTGCTGGGGATGAAAAACTGTTTTTT. It translates to CASRGAGDEKLFF. The rearrangement links TRBV28 to TRBJ1-4; D uncertain. The germline gives CDR1 MDHEN, CDR2 SYDVKM. The V end was cut by 6 bases, the J end by 6 bases, with 11 bases between. The CDR3 has 13 amino acids.

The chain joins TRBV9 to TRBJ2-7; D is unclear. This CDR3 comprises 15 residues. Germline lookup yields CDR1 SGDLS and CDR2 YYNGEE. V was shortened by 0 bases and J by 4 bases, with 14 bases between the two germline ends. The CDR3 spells CASSVGPTPNYEQYF. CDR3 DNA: TGTGCCAGCAGCGTAGGTCCAACTCCTAATTACGAGCAGTACTTC.

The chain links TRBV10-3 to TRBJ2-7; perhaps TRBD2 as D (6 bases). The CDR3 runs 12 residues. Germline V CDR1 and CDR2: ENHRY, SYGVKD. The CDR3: CAVAALSYEQYF. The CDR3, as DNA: TGTGCTGTAGCGGCGCTCTCCTACGAGCAGTACTTC.

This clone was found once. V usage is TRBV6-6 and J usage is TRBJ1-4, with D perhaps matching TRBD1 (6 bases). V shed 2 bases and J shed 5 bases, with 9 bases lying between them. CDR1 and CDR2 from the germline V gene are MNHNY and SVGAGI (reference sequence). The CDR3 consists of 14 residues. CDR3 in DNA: TGTGCCAGCAGTTACAGGGGGGGGAATGAAAAACTGTTTTTT. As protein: CASSYRGGNEKLFF.